This is a list of T cell receptor beta chains from one sample in a study of regulatory T cells in long-lasting Graves disease. TCRdb itself ran the multiplex PCR reads through MiXCR, one entry per CDR3 protein. This sample carries around 480,000 distinct CDR3 sequences, around 15% of them seen once, and the ten largest clones take about 12%. The same sample was also used in a study of T cells in Graves' hyperthyroidism and ophthalmopathy.

Here the sequenced sample was peripheral blood mononuclear cells (PBMCs), taken at new diagnosis, from a patient treated with antithyroid drugs. The receptors derive from a man aged 35 to 55 with Graves disease. Both conserved end residues are part of each CDR3. D genes are given only for firm matches. Size values are once, few and many counts, or a class for expanded clones, and some rows have none.

v_gene,abundance,d_gene,j_gene,CDR3nt,CDR3aa
TRBV6-2/TRBV6-3,NA,TRBD2,TRBJ2-5,TGTGCCAGCAGTTACTCGATACTAGCGGAACAAGAGACCCAGTACTTC,CASSYSILAEQETQYF
TRBV3-1,many,NA,TRBJ1-4,TGTGCCAGCAGCCAGGACAGTGCAACTAATGAAAAACTGTTTTTT,CASSQDSATNEKLFF
TRBV30,NA,NA,TRBJ2-7,TGTGCCTGGACCCCGAACACCTACGAGCAGTACTTC,CAWTPNTYEQYF
TRBV20-1,many,TRBD2,TRBJ2-3,TGCAGTGCTAGACCCGGACTAGCGGGACTCACAGATACGCAGTATTTT,CSARPGLAGLTDTQYF
TRBV5-5,NA,NA,TRBJ2-7,TGCGCCAGCAGCCTCAGTCCGGACAGACCCTACGAGCAGTACTTC,CASSLSPDRPYEQYF
TRBV28,many,TRBD1,TRBJ2-7,TGTGCCAGCAGTTTAGATTGGGGAGGACAGGGGGAGTACGAGCAGTACTTC,CASSLDWGGQGEYEQYF
TRBV28,many,TRBD1,TRBJ2-7,TGTGCCAGCAGTTCTCCGGGACAGAGTTTCGAGCAGTACTTC,CASSSPGQSFEQYF
TRBV20-1,few,NA,TRBJ1-5,TGCAGTGCTAGAGAATATAGGGGAAATCAGCCCCAGCATTTT,CSAREYRGNQPQHF
TRBV20-1,many,TRBD1,TRBJ2-7,TGCAGTGCGCCGGACAGGGGGCTCGGCGAGCAGTACTTC,CSAPDRGLGEQYF
TRBV10-2,NA,NA,TRBJ2-7,TGCGCCAGCAGCCGGGACGGGGCCGGGCAGTACTTC,CASSRDGAGQYF
TRBV6-1,NA,NA,TRBJ1-5,TGTGCCAGCCGGTCTACCGGGGGGATTAGCAATCAGCCCCAGCATTTT,CASRSTGGISNQPQHF
TRBV30,many,NA,TRBJ2-2,TGTGCCTGGAGGGACTTAACGAACACCGGGGAGCTGTTTTTT,CAWRDLTNTGELFF
TRBV5-1,many,NA,TRBJ1-1,TGCGCCAGAGAGACGGGAGATAGGGGGACTGAAGCTTTCTTT,CARETGDRGTEAFF
TRBV12-3/TRBV12-4,NA,NA,TRBJ2-7,TGTGCCAGCTCTAAGGGCCCGTCCTACGAGCAGTACTTC,CASSKGPSYEQYF
TRBV6-2/TRBV6-3,NA,NA,TRBJ2-6,TGTGCCAGCAGTTTGGGCCTCGGCACCGCCGGCTCTGGGACCAACGTCCTGACTTTC,CASSLGLGTAGSGTNVLTF
TRBV3-1,many,NA,TRBJ2-3,TGTGCCAGCAGCCAGATAGGTAGCACAGATACGCAGTATTTT,CASSQIGSTDTQYF
TRBV6-5,NA,TRBD2,TRBJ2-5,TGTGCCAGCAGTTCCGGGACTAGCGGGAGGGTAGAGACCCAGTACTTC,CASSSGTSGRVETQYF
TRBV29-1,few,TRBD1,TRBJ2-5,TGCAGCGTTGAATTGGGGACAGGGGGTTTAGAGACCCAGTACTTC,CSVELGTGGLETQYF
TRBV7-2,NA,NA,TRBJ1-5,TGTGCCAGCAGCCGCGGGGGCAATCAGCCCCAGCATTTT,CASSRGGNQPQHF
TRBV29-1,many,NA,TRBJ2-7,TGCAGCGTTGAATTCGGCAGGGGGGTTTTCTACGAGCAGTACTTC,CSVEFGRGVFYEQYF
TRBV20-1,many,NA,TRBJ1-1,TGCAGTGCGCCAGGGGAGGTCATCTCGATTGGCACTGAAGCTTTCTTT,CSAPGEVISIGTEAFF
TRBV18,NA,NA,TRBJ1-5,TGTGCCAGCTCACAAACGGACAGTCCCAATCAGCCCCAGCATTTT,CASSQTDSPNQPQHF
TRBV27,few,NA,TRBJ1-4,TGTGCCAGCACCCTGAGGGGAACAGGGCTAAGGACTAATGAAAAACTGTTTTTT,CASTLRGTGLRTNEKLFF
TRBV2,few,NA,TRBJ2-7,TGTGCCAGCAGCTTCCGAGAGAGCTCCTACGAGCAGTACTTC,CASSFRESSYEQYF
TRBV20-1,many,TRBD2,TRBJ2-7,TGCAGTGCTGAAAGGACTAGCTCGTACGAGCAGTACTTC,CSAERTSSYEQYF
TRBV6-2/TRBV6-3,many,NA,TRBJ2-3,TGTGCCAGCAGGAGGTACGGCGTCACAGATACGCAGTATTTT,CASRRYGVTDTQYF
TRBV6-5,NA,TRBD2,TRBJ2-1,TGTGCCAGCAGTTATATCACTAGCGGGAGAAATGAGCAGTTCTTC,CASSYITSGRNEQFF
TRBV24-1,NA,NA,TRBJ2-1,TGTGCCACCAGTGACCGACTGAGGGAGCAGTTCTTC,CATSDRLREQFF
TRBV4-1,few,NA,TRBJ2-6,TGCGCCAGCAGCCAACCTACAGGGAGTAGGGCCAACGTCCTGACTTTC,CASSQPTGSRANVLTF
TRBV6-2/TRBV6-3,few,NA,TRBJ2-1,TGTGCCAGCAGTGAACAGGGTCAGACTGAGCAGTTCTTC,CASSEQGQTEQFF
TRBV5-6,NA,NA,TRBJ1-5,TGTGCCAGCAGTCTCGAAAGGGAGGGGCCCCAGCATTTT,CASSLEREGPQHF
TRBV27,many,TRBD2,TRBJ2-2,TGTGCCAGCCAGGACAGACTAGCGACAAGGGAGCTGTTTTTT,CASQDRLATRELFF
TRBV6-2/TRBV6-3,NA,NA,TRBJ1-1,TGTGCCAGCAGTTCCAGTCACAGCTACACTGAAGCTTTCTTT,CASSSSHSYTEAFF
TRBV5-1,many,TRBD2,TRBJ2-7,TGCGCCAGCAGCTCCACTAGCGGGGGGACCCTCGCCGGAGAGCAGTACTTC,CASSSTSGGTLAGEQYF
TRBV20-1,NA,NA,TRBJ2-3,TGCAGTGCTATATCTAGCGGCACAGATACGCAGTATTTT,CSAISSGTDTQYF
TRBV5-1,few,NA,TRBJ2-1,TGCGCCAGCAGCTTGGGATCTACTGGGAAGGAGCAGTTCTTC,CASSLGSTGKEQFF
TRBV18,many,TRBD1,TRBJ1-5,TGTGCCAGCTCACCTCTACAGGGGGCGAGCAATCAGCCCCAGCATTTT,CASSPLQGASNQPQHF
TRBV30,many,NA,TRBJ2-4,TGTGCCTGGAGTCGCAATGGGCTCAAAAACATTCAGTACTTC,CAWSRNGLKNIQYF
TRBV12-3/TRBV12-4,many,TRBD2,TRBJ2-2,TGTGCCAGCAGTAAAGCGGGAAACACCGGGGAGCTGTTTTTT,CASSKAGNTGELFF
TRBV4-1,many,TRBD1,TRBJ2-1,TGCGCCAGCAGCCAAGGAGGACAGGGCGGGCATGAGCAGTTCTTC,CASSQGGQGGHEQFF
TRBV30,few,TRBD1,TRBJ2-5,TGTGCCTGGAGTGTAGGGGGCCCGAGACAAGAGACCCAGTACTTC,CAWSVGGPRQETQYF
TRBV29-1,few,TRBD1,TRBJ2-3,TGCAGCGTTGCAGGGGGCGCGGGCACAGATACGCAGTATTTT,CSVAGGAGTDTQYF
TRBV9,NA,NA,TRBJ1-4,TGTGCCAGCAGCCCCAGGGAGCATGAAAAACTGTTTTTT,CASSPREHEKLFF
TRBV2,NA,NA,TRBJ2-6,TGTGCCAGCAGTGAGGGACATAACTCTGGGGCCAACGTCCTGACTTTC,CASSEGHNSGANVLTF
TRBV9,NA,NA,TRBJ2-2,TGTGCCAGCAGCGTAGAACTAGCGAACACCGGGGAGCTGTTTTTT,CASSVELANTGELFF
TRBV7-9,many,NA,TRBJ1-2,TGTGCCAGCAGCTTGGGCCAAGGGGGCTACACCTTC,CASSLGQGGYTF
TRBV24-1,many,TRBD2,TRBJ2-7,TGTGCCACCAGCGGGCCGGGAGGAACCTACGAGCAGTACTTC,CATSGPGGTYEQYF
TRBV27,NA,NA,TRBJ2-1,TGTGCCAGCAGTTTTGACCCGGGCTTCAATGAGCAGTTCTTC,CASSFDPGFNEQFF
TRBV4-1,many,NA,TRBJ2-1,TGCGCCAGCAGCCAAGATGGGGATGATGAGCAGTTCTTC,CASSQDGDDEQFF